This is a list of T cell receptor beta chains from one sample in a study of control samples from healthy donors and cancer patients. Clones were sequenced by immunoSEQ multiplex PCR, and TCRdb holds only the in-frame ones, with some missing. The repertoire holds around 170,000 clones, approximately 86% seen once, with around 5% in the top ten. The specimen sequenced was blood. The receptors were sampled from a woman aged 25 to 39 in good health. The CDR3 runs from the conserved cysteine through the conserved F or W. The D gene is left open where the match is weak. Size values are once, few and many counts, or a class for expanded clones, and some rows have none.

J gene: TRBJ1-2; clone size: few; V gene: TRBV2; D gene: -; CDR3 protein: CASSGQSGQGYTF; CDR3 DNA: TGTGCCAGCAGTGGGCAGTCGGGTCAGGGCTACACCTTC
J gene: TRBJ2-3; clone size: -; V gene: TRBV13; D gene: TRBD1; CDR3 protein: CASSSMTGDTQYF; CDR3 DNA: TGTGCCAGCAGCTCGATGACAGGGGATACGCAGTATTTT
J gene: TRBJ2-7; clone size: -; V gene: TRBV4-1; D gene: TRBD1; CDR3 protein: CASSGTASVEQYF; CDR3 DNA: TGCGCCAGCAGTGGGACAGCTTCTGTTGAGCAGTACTTC
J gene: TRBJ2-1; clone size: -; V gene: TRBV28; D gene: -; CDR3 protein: CASSISPTSYNEQFF; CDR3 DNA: TGTGCCAGCAGTATCTCCCCGACTAGCTACAATGAGCAGTTCTTC
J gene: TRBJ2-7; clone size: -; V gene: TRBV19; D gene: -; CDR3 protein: CASSKDGLSYEQYF; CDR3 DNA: TGTGCCAGTAGTAAGGACGGTCTCTCCTACGAGCAGTACTTC
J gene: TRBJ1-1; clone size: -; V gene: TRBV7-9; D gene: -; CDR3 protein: CASSRSWGAFQNTEAFF; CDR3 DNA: TGTGCCAGCAGCCGATCTTGGGGGGCGTTTCAGAACACTGAAGCTTTCTTT
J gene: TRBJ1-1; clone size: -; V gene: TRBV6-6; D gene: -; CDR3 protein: CASKGTTEAFF; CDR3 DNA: TGTGCCAGCAAGGGGACCACTGAAGCTTTCTTT
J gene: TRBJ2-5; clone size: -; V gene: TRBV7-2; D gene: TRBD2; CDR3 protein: CASSSREGQQTQYF; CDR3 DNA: TGTGCCAGCAGCTCCCGGGAGGGCCAACAGACCCAGTACTTC
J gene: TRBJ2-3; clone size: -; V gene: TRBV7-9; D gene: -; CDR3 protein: CASSTLDSTDTQYF; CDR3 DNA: TGTGCCAGCAGCACCCTTGATTCTACCGATACGCAGTATTTT
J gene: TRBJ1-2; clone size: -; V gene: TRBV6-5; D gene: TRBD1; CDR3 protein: CASSKKGGTAPGYTF; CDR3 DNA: TGTGCCAGCAGCAAAAAGGGAGGGACAGCTCCTGGCTACACCTTC
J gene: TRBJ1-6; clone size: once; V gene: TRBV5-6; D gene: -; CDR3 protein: CASSLGSASPLHF; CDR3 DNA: TGTGCCAGCAGCTTGGGATCTGCTTCACCCCTCCACTTT
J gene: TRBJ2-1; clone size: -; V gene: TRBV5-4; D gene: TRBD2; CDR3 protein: CASSLDIAGGYNEQFF; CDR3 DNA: TGTGCCAGCAGCTTGGATATAGCGGGGGGCTACAATGAGCAGTTCTTC
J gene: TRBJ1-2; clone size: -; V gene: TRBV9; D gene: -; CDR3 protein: CASSVEANYGYTF; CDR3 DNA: TGTGCCAGCAGCGTAGAGGCTAACTATGGCTACACCTTC
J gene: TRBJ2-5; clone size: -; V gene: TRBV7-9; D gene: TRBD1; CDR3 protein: CASSLRGTGGRETQYF; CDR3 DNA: TGTGCCAGCAGCTTACGCGGGACAGGGGGCCGGGAGACCCAGTACTTC
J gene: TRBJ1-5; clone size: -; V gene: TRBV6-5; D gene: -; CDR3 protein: CASSTGTQPQHF; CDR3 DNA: TGTGCCAGCAGTACAGGGACTCAGCCCCAGCATTTT
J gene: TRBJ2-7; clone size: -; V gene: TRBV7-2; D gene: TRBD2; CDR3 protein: CASSPRGGGREQYF; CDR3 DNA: TGTGCCAGCAGCCCCCGAGGTGGCGGGAGGGAGCAGTACTTC
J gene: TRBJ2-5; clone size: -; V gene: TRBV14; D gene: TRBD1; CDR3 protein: CASSHPSGTGVWTQYF; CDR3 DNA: TGTGCCAGCAGCCACCCCTCCGGGACAGGGGTGTGGACCCAGTACTTC
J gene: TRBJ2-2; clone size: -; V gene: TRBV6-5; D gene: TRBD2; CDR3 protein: CASSYSSGRLTGELFF; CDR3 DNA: TGTGCCAGCAGTTACTCCAGCGGGAGGCTCACCGGGGAGCTGTTTTTT
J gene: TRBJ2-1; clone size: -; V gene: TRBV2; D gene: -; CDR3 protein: CASSDTDSFNEQFF; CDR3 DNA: TGTGCCAGCAGTGACACGGACAGCTTCAATGAGCAGTTCTTC
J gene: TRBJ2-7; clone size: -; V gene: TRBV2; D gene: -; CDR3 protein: CASSYRDGASYEQYF; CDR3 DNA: TGTGCCAGCAGTTATAGAGATGGGGCCTCCTACGAGCAGTACTTC
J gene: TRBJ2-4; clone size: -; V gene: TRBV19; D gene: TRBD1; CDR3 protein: CASSLLRDSTVQYF; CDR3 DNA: TGTGCCAGTAGTCTATTGAGGGACAGTACCGTTCAGTACTTC
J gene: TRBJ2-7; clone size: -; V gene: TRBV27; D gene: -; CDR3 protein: CASSPTGAVWYEQYF; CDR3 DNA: TGTGCCAGCAGTCCCACGGGGGCGGTTTGGTACGAGCAGTACTTC
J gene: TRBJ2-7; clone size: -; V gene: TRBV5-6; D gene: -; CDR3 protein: CASSSEYSYEQYF; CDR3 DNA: TGTGCCAGCAGCTCCGAGTATTCCTACGAGCAGTACTTC
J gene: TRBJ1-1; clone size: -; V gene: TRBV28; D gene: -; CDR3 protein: CASSSWDTLNTEAFF; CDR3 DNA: TGTGCCAGCAGTTCATGGGACACCCTTAACACTGAAGCTTTCTTT
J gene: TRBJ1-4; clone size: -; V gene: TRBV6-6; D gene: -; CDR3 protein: CASSYPGVELFF; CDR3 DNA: TGTGCCAGCAGTTACCCCGGAGTGGAACTGTTTTTT
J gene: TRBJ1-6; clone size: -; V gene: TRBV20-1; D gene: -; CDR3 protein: CSASLGGRQEHNSPLHF; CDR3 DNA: TGCAGTGCTAGTTTAGGGGGGAGACAGGAGCATAATTCACCCCTCCACTTT
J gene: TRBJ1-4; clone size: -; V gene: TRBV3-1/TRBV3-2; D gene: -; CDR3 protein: CASSQGQFNEKLFF; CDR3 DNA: TGTGCCAGCAGCCAAGGACAGTTTAATGAAAAACTGTTTTTT
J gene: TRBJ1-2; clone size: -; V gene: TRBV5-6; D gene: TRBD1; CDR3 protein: CATSLRMKGALGGYTF; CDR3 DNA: TGTGCAACGTCCCTACGGATGAAGGGGGCTTTGGGTGGCTACACCTTC
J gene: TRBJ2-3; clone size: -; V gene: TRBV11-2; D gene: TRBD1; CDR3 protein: CASSSGTGASTDTQYF; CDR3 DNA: TGTGCCAGCAGCTCGGGGACAGGTGCTAGCACAGATACGCAGTATTTT
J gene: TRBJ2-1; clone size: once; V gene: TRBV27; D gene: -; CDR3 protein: CASSLTNNEQFF; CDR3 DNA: TGTGCCAGCAGTTTGACTAACAATGAGCAGTTCTTC
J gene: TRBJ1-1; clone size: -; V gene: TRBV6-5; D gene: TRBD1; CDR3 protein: CASRRDSPNTEAFF; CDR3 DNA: TGTGCCAGCAGGAGGGACAGCCCGAACACTGAAGCTTTCTTT
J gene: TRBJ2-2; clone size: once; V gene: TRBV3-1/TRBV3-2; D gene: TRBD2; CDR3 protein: CASSRVGLAGGLAGELFF; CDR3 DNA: TGTGCCAGCAGTCGTGTCGGACTAGCGGGAGGCCTAGCCGGGGAGCTGTTTTTT
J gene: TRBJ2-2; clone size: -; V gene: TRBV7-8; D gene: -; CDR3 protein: CASSLEEGLYTGELFF; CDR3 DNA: TGTGCCAGCAGCTTAGAAGAAGGTCTTTACACCGGGGAGCTGTTTTTT
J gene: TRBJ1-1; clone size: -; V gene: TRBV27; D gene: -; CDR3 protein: CAASAAMNTEAFF; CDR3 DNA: TGTGCCGCATCAGCGGCCATGAACACTGAAGCTTTCTTT
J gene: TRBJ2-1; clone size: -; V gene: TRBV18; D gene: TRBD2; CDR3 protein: CASSPGTLLAGGPGEQFF; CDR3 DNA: TGTGCCAGCTCACCAGGGACTCTGCTAGCGGGAGGGCCAGGCGAGCAGTTCTTC
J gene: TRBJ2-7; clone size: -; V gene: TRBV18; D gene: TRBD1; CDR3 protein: CASRKADRDEQYF; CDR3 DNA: TGTGCCAGCCGAAAGGCGGACAGGGACGAGCAGTACTTC
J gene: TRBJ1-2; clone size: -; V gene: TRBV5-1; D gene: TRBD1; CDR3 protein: CASRPDRAGYTF; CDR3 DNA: TGCGCCAGCAGGCCGGACAGGGCTGGCTACACCTTC
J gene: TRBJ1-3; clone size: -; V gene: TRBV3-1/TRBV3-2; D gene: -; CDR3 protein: CASSQARALEGNTIYF; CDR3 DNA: TGTGCCAGCAGCCAAGCTCGGGCCCTGGAGGGAAACACCATATATTTT
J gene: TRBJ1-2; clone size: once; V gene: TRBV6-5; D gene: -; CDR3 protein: CASSDVKGYTF; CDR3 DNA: TGTGCCAGCAGCGATGTGAAGGGCTACACCTTC
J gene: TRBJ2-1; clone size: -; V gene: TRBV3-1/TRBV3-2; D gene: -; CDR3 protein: CASSQVGWREEQFF; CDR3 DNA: TGTGCCAGCAGCCAAGTTGGATGGCGAGAGGAGCAGTTCTTC
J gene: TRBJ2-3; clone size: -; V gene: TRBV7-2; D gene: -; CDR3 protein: CASSLVMAVEQYF; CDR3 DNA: TGTGCCAGCAGCTTAGTAATGGCCGTCGAGCAGTATTTT
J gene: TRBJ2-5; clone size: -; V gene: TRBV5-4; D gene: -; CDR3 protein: CASSFDGAYPSETQYF; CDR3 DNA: TGTGCCAGCAGCTTTGACGGGGCCTACCCCTCGGAGACCCAGTACTTC
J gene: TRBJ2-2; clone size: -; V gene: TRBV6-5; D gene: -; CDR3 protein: CASSYTSGGELFF; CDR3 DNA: TGTGCCAGCAGTTACACTTCGGGCGGGGAGCTGTTTTTT
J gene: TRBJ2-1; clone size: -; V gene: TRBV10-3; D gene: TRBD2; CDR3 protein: CAISEELAVYNEQFF; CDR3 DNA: TGTGCCATCAGTGAAGAACTAGCGGTTTACAATGAGCAGTTCTTC
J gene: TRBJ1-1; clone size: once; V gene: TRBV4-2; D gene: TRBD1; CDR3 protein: CASSQDRTGGAEWSTEAFF; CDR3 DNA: TGTGCCAGCAGCCAAGATCGGACAGGGGGCGCGGAGTGGAGCACTGAAGCTTTCTTT
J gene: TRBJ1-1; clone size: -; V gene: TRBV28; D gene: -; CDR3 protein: CASSSPRGGETEAFF; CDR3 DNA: TGTGCCAGCAGTTCCCCTCGGGGGGGCGAGACTGAAGCTTTCTTT
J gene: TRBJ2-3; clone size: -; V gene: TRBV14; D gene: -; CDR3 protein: CASSRTDTQYF; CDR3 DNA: TGTGCCAGCAGCCGCACAGATACGCAGTATTTT
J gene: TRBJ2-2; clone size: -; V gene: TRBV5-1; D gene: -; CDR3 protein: CASSLIPPTGELFF; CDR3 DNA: TGCGCCAGCAGCTTAATACCCCCTACCGGGGAGCTGTTTTTT
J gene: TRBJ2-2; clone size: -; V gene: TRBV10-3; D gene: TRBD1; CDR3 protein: CAISVGSTGRGGELFF; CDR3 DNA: TGTGCCATCAGTGTGGGTTCGACAGGGCGAGGCGGGGAGCTGTTTTTT
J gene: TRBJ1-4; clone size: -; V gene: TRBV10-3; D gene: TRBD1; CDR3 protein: CAISGDRVANEKLFF; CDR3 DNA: TGTGCCATCAGTGGCGACAGGGTGGCGAATGAAAAACTGTTTTTT
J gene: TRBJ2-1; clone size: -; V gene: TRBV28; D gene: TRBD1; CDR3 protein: CASSASGQGRNEQFF; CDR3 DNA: TGTGCCAGCAGTGCCTCGGGACAGGGTCGCAATGAGCAGTTCTTC
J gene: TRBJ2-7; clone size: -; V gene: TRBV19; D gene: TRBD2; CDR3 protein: CATRTSGSNVNEQYF; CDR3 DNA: TGTGCCACCCGGACTAGCGGGAGTAATGTCAACGAGCAGTACTTC
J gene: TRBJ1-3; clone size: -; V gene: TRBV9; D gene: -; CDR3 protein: CASSGDTGNTIYF; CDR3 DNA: TGTGCCAGCAGCGGGGACACTGGAAACACCATATATTTT
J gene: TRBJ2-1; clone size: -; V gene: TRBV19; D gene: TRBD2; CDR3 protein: CASSISSGGANEQFF; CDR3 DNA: TGTGCCAGTAGTATTTCCAGCGGGGGGGCCAATGAGCAGTTCTTC
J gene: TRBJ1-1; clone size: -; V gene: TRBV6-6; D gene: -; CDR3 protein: CASSYSSGGTEAFF; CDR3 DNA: TGTGCCAGCAGTTACTCGTCGGGGGGCACTGAAGCTTTCTTT